One and the same sample provided the 21 T cell receptor beta chains below, sequenced in a study of response to subunit inactivated influenza vaccine. Each CDR3 protein is one row after TCRdb ran MiXCR on the RT-PCR reads. The profile shows 450,000 to 500,000 distinct CDR3 sequences, roughly 11% of them singletons. Sequenced material: PBMCs from blood, taken more than 35 days after vaccination. All receptors derive from a man aged 45-65 years who received an inactivated influenza vaccine.

The J gene is TRBJ2-1, the V gene TRBV30; 11 nucleotides agree with TRBD1. V lost 8 bases, J lost 4 bases, and 13 bases stayed unmatched. The CDR3 has 16 amino acids. Looked up from germline, CDR1 is GTSNPN and CDR2 is SVGIG (reference sequence). Written as DNA, the CDR3 is TGTGCCCGCAGTGGACAGGGGGCTTACGCGTACAATGAGCAGTTCTTC. Translation: CARSGQGAYAYNEQFF. Variable domain in full (rest from reference TRBV30 and TRBJ2-1): SQTIHQWPATLVQPVGSPLSLECTVEGTSNPNLYWYRQAAGRGLQLLFYSVGIGQISSEVPQNLSASRPQDRQFILSSKKLLLSDSGFYLCARSGQGAYAYNEQFFGPGTRLTVL.

This clonotype was observed many times. The rearrangement links TRBV20-1 to TRBJ2-4; D remains ambiguous. Germline loops: CDR1 DFQATT, CDR2 SNEGSKA (reference sequence). This CDR3 is built from 13 residues. The ends were cut back, 4 bases at V and 5 bases at J, with 12 bases in the middle. The CDR3, as DNA: TGCAGTGCTACACCGGGCTCACAAAACATTCAGTACTTC. Translation: CSATPGSQNIQYF.

The sample holds many counts of this clonotype. The V gene is TRBV20-1, the J gene TRBJ2-5, with 9 bases lining up with TRBD2. The V gene's germline CDR1 is DFQATT and CDR2 SNEGSKA (reference sequence). Trimming took 0 bases from V and 2 from J; bases not matched to a gene: 7. The CDR3 contains 16 residues. The CDR3 DNA is TGCAGTGCTAGAGATGCAACTAGCGGGTTTCAAGAGACCCAGTACTTC. This gives the protein CSARDATSGFQETQYF.

The chain has TRBV6-6 and TRBJ1-4; possible D gene TRBD1, 5 bases. This CDR3 region has 13 residues. Germline V gene lookup returns CDR1 MNHNY and CDR2 SVGAGI (reference sequence). The ends were cut back, 5 bases at V and 4 bases at J, with 8 bases in the middle. CDR3 bases: TGTGCCAGCAGTCGGGACCTTAATGAAAAACTGTTTTTT. This sequence encodes CASSRDLNEKLFF.

The J gene is TRBJ2-2, the V gene TRBV2; D may be TRBD1 (5 bases). The CDR3 length is 16 residues. Germline V gene lookup returns CDR1 SNHLY and CDR2 FYNNEI. Deletions cut 2 bases from V and 5 bases from J, with 15 bases between. In DNA form, the CDR3 reads TGTGCCAGCAGTGAACTGTCAACAGGAAGGACCGGGGAGCTGTTTTTT. Translated: CASSELSTGRTGELFF.

The sample holds a few counts of this clonotype. This sequence joins TRBV4-1 and TRBJ1-5, with D uncertain. CDR1 MGHRA and CDR2 YSYEKL come from the germline V gene. V was pared by 4 bases and J by 0 bases, with 16 bases between. The CDR3 covers 17 residues. The CDR3 DNA is TGCGCCAGCAGCCCCGCGAGGAATGGGTATAGCAATCAGCCCCAGCATTTT. This codes for CASSPARNGYSNQPQHF.

The CDR3 region is CASSEDLATDTQYF. CDR3 DNA sequence: TGTGCCAGCAGCGAGGATTTAGCCACAGATACGCAGTATTTT. This chain links TRBV7-9 with TRBJ2-3; D gene uncertain. The ends were cut back, 5 bases at V and 2 bases at J, with 11 bases in the middle. CDR3 length: 14 residues. Looked up from germline, CDR1 is SEHNR and CDR2 is FQNEAQ (reference sequence).

This clonotype was counted a few times. The CDR3 spells CASSYLAYYNTGELFF. CDR3 DNA sequence: TGTGCCAGCAGTTATCTAGCATATTACAACACCGGGGAGCTGTTTTTT. The chain joins TRBV6-5 to TRBJ2-2, with a possible D match to TRBD2 (5 bases). The CDR3 sequence is 16 residues long. Between the trimmed V and J ends, which lost 3 bases and 2 bases, there was a span of 13 bases. The germline gives CDR1 MNHEY, CDR2 SVGAGI.

This clonotype was seen at least ten times. This chain uses TRBV15 with TRBJ2-1; D possibly corresponds to TRBD1 (6 bases). CDR3 length: 12 amino acids. Looked up from germline, CDR1 is LNHNV and CDR2 is YYDKDF (reference sequence). Trimming pared 0 bases from V and 9 bases from J, leaving 6 bases between. DNA for the CDR3: TGTGCCACCAGCAGAGAGGGGGCTGAGCAGTTCTTC. It specifies CATSREGAEQFF.

The CDR3 reads CASSYRAGANVLTF. The DNA for the CDR3 is TGTGCCAGCAGTTATAGGGCTGGGGCCAACGTCCTGACTTTC. The rearrangement joins TRBV12-3 or TRBV12-4 to TRBJ2-6; D gene uncertain. The germline V and J ends were trimmed by 4 bases and 2 bases, with 6 bases remaining between them. This CDR3 comprises 14 residues.

This rearrangement joins TRBV5-1 to TRBJ2-7, with D possibly TRBD1 on 5 matching bases. Germline loops: CDR1 SGHRS, CDR2 YFSETQ. V shed 0 bases and J shed 2 bases, with 12 bases lying between them. CDR3 length: 15 amino acids. The DNA for the CDR3 is TGCGCCAGCAGCTTGGGCAACAGGACCACCTACGAGCAGTACTTC. Protein product: CASSLGNRTTYEQYF.

The V gene is TRBV10-1, the J gene TRBJ2-3; no reliable D call. Germline V lookup: CDR1 WNHNN, CDR2 SYGVQD (reference sequence). The V end was cut by 1 base, the J end by 0 bases, with 11 bases between. CDR3 size: 16 residues. The CDR3 DNA reads as TGCGCCAGCAGTGAGTTGGGCCGTACTAGCACAGATACGCAGTATTTT. Its translation is CASSELGRTSTDTQYF.

This clonotype was seen only a few times. The chain combines TRBV6-2 or TRBV6-3 with TRBJ1-5; D is possibly TRBD1 (6 bases). Germline CDR1 and CDR2: MNHEY and SVGEGT. This CDR3 region has 16 residues. V was pared by 7 bases and J by 0 bases, with 16 bases between. CDR3 in DNA: TGTGCCAGCATGGGTAGGGGGGCGAATAGCAATCAGCCCCAGCATTTT. It is translated as CASMGRGANSNQPQHF.

This clonotype was detected a few times. The chain recombines TRBV4-2 with TRBJ2-3; 8 bases are shared with TRBD2. Trimming cost V 2 bases and J 3 bases; bases outside gene matches: 10. Germline lookup yields CDR1 LGHNA and CDR2 YNFKEQ. The CDR3 consists of 17 residues. CDR3 amino acids: CASSQSAAGGLTDTQYF. Written as DNA, the CDR3 is TGTGCCAGCAGCCAATCGGCGGCGGGGGGATTAACAGATACGCAGTATTTT.

The chain couples TRBV9 to TRBJ2-1; the match to TRBD2 covers 9 bases. The V gene's germline CDR1 is SGDLS and CDR2 YYNGEE. This CDR3 has 16 residues. Losses at the gene ends were 4 bases for V and 3 bases for J; bases not matched to a gene: 8. CDR3 nucleotides: TGTGCCAGCAGCCCTCGGACTAGCGCGAGCTACAATGAGCAGTTCTTC. Translating it yields CASSPRTSASYNEQFF.

This clonotype was detected only a few times. The gene calls are TRBV12-3 or TRBV12-4 and TRBJ1-2; D is perhaps TRBD1 (6 bases). This CDR3 contains 15 residues. Trimming stripped 6 bases from V and 3 bases from J, with 17 bases between. The CDR3 sequence is CASSYMGHPDYGYTF. CDR3 coding DNA: TGTGCCAGCAGCTATATGGGACACCCCGACTATGGCTACACCTTC.

The rearrangement links TRBV30 to TRBJ2-7, with TRBD2 matching 13 bases. The CDR3 runs to 12 residues. The germline V gene has CDR1 GTSNPN and CDR2 SVGIG (reference sequence). V shed 5 bases and J 6 bases; nucleotides not matched to a gene: 1. The CDR3 spells CAWGLAGVEQYF. The CDR3 DNA follows: TGTGCCTGGGGACTAGCGGGAGTCGAGCAGTACTTC.

This clonotype was seen more than once but under ten times. V usage is TRBV7-9 and J usage is TRBJ2-5; D ambiguous. Trimming removed 1 base at V and 5 bases at J, with 17 bases between. CDR1 is SEHNR and CDR2 is FQNEAQ in the germline V gene (reference sequence). The CDR3 consists of 16 residues. The chain's CDR3 is CASSLEGQARTETQYF. CDR3 nucleotide sequence: TGTGCCAGCAGCTTAGAGGGCCAGGCTCGGACGGAGACCCAGTACTTC. Complete variable domain (other parts from reference TRBV7-9 and TRBJ2-5): DTGVSQNPRHKITKRGQNVTFRCDPISEHNRLYWYRQTLGQGPEFLTYFQNEAQLEKSRLLSDRFSAERPKGSFSTLEIQRTEQGDSAMYLCASSLEGQARTETQYFGPGTRLLVL.

The chain employs TRBV11-2 and TRBJ2-2; TRBD1 aligns across 7 bases. The CDR3 has 15 amino acids. Trimming at V came to 5 bases and at J to 4 bases, leaving 7 bases not matched to a gene. CDR1 and CDR2 from the germline V gene are SGHAT and FQNNGV. The CDR3 DNA reads TGTGCCAGCAGCCGACAGGGACGGAGCACCGGGGAGCTGTTTTTT. Amino acid sequence: CASSRQGRSTGELFF.

This clonotype was seen a handful of times. The CDR3 DNA reads TGTGCCAGCAGCCCACCCGGAGGGGGCGAAGAGACCCAGTACTTC. Translating gives CASSPPGGGEETQYF. J is TRBJ2-5 and V is TRBV28; tentative D call: TRBD1 (7 bases). CDR3 length: 15 amino acids. In germline, CDR1 is MDHEN, CDR2 SYDVKM. V dropped 6 bases and J dropped 3 bases, with 17 bases sitting between them.

This clonotype has only a few counts. The chain combines TRBV29-1 with TRBJ1-3; no definite D call. Trimming cost V 3 bases and J 0 bases, with 6 bases left between them. CDR1 and CDR2 from the germline V gene are SQVTM and ANQGSEA. This CDR3 is built from 13 residues. The DNA for the CDR3 is TGCAGCGTTGACAGTAACTCTGGAAACACCATATATTTT. This codes for CSVDSNSGNTIYF. Variable domain in full (rest from reference TRBV29-1 and TRBJ1-3): SAVISQKPSRDICQRGTSLTIQCQVDSQVTMMFWYRQQPGQSLTLIATANQGSEATYESGFVIDKFPISRPNLTFSTLTVSNMSPEDSSIYLCSVDSNSGNTIYFGEGSWLTVV.